This T cell receptor beta chain was observed in a study of cytotoxic CD8 clonotypes in ibrutinib-treated CLL. Study information: The study included about a dozen relapsed/refractory and under 16 treatment-naive patients; 17 had IGHV unmutated disease. Patients attained 25 or so partial and 2 complete responses; at median about 74 months, about 15 remained remitted while approximately 12 progressed. Study results and caveats: Public clonotypes occurred uncommonly; on treatment, they contracted or remained stable.

The protocol was immunoSEQ multiplex PCR, while the TCRdb copy is restricted to in-frame clones and leaves out a portion. The sample carries approximately 340,000 clones, 67% recorded once. About 2 micrograms of genomic DNA from cryopreserved PBMCs went into TCR beta libraries. This CDR3 region has 17 residues. Germline trimming cut 6 bases from V and 0 bases from J; bases unmatched to any gene: 11. Germline values: CDR1 SGHAT, CDR2 FQNNGV. This clone turned up a few times. Its antigen is as yet unknown. Sample: PBMCs, taken after 36 months of ibrutinib treatment. This clonotype originated in a human donor with chronic lymphocytic leukemia. The V and J genes are TRBV11-2 and TRBJ2-7; 10 nucleotides match TRBD2. In DNA, the CDR3 is TGTGCCAGCAGGCATCCGGGACTAGCGCTAGCCTCCTACGAGCAGTACTTC. This encodes CASRHPGLALASYEQYF.